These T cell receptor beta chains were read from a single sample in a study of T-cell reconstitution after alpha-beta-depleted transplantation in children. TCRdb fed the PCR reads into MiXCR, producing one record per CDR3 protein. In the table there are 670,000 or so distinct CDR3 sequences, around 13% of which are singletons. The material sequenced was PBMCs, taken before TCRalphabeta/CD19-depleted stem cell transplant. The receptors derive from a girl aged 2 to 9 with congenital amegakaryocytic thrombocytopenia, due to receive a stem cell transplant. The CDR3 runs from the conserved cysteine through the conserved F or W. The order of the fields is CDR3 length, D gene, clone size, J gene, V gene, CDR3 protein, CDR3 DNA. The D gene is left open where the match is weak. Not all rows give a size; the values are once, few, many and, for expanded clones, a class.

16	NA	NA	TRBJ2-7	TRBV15	CATSSDRGTSLYEQYF	TGTGCCACCAGCAGCGATAGGGGGACCTCGCTTTACGAGCAGTACTTC
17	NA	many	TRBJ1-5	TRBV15	CATSREVRRDSNQPQHF	TGTGCCACCAGCAGAGAAGTCCGGAGAGATAGCAATCAGCCCCAGCATTTT
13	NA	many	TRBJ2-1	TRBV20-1	CSSNAGASNEQFF	TGCAGTTCAAATGCCGGGGCCTCAAATGAGCAGTTCTTC
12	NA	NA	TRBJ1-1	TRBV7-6	CASSSFTSEAFF	TGTGCCAGCAGCAGTTTTACAAGTGAAGCTTTCTTT
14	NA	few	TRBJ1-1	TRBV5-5	CASSLNPGNTEAFF	TGTGCCAGCAGCTTGAATCCGGGGAACACTGAAGCTTTCTTT
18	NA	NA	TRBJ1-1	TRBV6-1	CASSESRDRIVANTEAFF	TGTGCCAGCAGTGAAAGTCGTGACAGGATTGTCGCGAACACTGAAGCTTTCTTT
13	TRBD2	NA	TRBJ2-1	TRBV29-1	CSVPGGAYNEQFF	TGCAGCGTGCCGGGGGGGGCGTACAATGAGCAGTTCTTC
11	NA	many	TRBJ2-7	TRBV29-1	CSVAEPYEQYF	TGCAGCGTTGCTGAACCCTACGAGCAGTACTTC
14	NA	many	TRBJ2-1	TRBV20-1	CSAGLLTTHNEQFF	TGCAGTGCCGGATTACTAACTACCCACAATGAGCAGTTCTTC
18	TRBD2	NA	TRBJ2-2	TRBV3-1	CASSPGLAGGPYTGELFF	TGTGCCAGCAGCCCGGGACTAGCGGGAGGGCCGTACACCGGGGAGCTGTTTTTT
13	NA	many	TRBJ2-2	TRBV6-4	CASSPGAPGELFF	TGTGCCAGCAGTCCCGGGGCCCCCGGGGAGCTGTTTTTT
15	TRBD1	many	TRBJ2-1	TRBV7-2	CASSLARGSYNEQFF	TGCGCCAGCAGCTTGGCCAGGGGGTCCTACAATGAGCAGTTCTTC
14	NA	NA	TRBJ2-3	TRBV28	CASSRRDFTDTQYF	TGTGCCAGCAGCCGCAGGGACTTCACAGATACGCAGTATTTT
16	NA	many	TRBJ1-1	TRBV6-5	CASSYDILDKNTEAFF	TGTGCCAGCAGTTACGATATTCTGGACAAAAACACTGAAGCTTTCTTT
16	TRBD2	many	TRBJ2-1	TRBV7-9	CASSLSGLAGHNEQFF	TGTGCCAGCAGCTTATCTGGACTAGCAGGCCACAATGAGCAGTTCTTC
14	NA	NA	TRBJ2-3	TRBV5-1	CASSLGRQADTQYF	TGCGCCAGCAGCTTGGGCCGACAGGCAGATACGCAGTATTTT
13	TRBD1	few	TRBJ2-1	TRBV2	CASSQGTVNEQFF	TGTGCCAGCAGTCAGGGGACAGTCAATGAGCAGTTCTTC
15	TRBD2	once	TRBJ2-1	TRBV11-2	CASSLRLAAYHEQFF	TGTGCCAGCAGCCTTCGACTAGCGGCCTACCATGAGCAGTTCTTC
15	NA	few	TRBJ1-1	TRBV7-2	CASSLRNMLLTEAFF	TGTGCCAGCAGCTTAAGAAACATGCTTTTGACTGAAGCTTTCTTT
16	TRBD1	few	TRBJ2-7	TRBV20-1	CSASDIGTGFVHEQYF	TGCAGTGCTAGTGATATCGGGACAGGGTTTGTCCACGAGCAGTACTTC